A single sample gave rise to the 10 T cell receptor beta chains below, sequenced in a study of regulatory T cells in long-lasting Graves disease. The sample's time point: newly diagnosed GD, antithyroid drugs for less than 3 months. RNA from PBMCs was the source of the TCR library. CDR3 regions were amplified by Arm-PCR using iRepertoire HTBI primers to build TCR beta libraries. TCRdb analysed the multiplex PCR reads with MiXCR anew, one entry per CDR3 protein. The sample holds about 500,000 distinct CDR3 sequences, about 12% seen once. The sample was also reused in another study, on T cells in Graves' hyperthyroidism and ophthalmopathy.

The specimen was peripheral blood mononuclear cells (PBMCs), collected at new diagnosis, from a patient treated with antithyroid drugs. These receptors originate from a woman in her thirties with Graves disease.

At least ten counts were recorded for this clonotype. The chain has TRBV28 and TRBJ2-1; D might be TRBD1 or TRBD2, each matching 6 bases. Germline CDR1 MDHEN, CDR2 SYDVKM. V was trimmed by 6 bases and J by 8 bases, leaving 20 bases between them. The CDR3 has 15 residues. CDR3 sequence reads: CASSLDWGAWDEQFF. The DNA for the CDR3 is TGTGCCAGCAGCCTTGACTGGGGGGCGTGGGATGAGCAGTTCTTC.

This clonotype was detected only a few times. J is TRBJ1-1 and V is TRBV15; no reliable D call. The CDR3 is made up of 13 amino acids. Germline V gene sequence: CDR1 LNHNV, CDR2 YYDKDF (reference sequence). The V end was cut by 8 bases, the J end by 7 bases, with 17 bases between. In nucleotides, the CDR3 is TGTGCCACCTCAAAGGAGGGATTTGGTGAAGCTTTCTTT. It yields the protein CATSKEGFGEAFF.

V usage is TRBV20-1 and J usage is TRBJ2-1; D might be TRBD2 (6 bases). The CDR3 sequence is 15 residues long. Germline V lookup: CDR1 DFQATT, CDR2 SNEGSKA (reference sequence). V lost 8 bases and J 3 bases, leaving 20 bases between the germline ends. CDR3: CSHLGRGGYYNEQFF. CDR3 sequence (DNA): TGCAGTCATCTGGGGCGGGGCGGCTACTACAATGAGCAGTTCTTC.

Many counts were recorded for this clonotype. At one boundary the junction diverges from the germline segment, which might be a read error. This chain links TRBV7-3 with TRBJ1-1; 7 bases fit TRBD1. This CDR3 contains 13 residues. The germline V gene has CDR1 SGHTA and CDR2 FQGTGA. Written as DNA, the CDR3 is TGTGCCAGCAGCATAACAGGGGAGACTGAAGCTTTCTTT. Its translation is CASSITGETEAFF.

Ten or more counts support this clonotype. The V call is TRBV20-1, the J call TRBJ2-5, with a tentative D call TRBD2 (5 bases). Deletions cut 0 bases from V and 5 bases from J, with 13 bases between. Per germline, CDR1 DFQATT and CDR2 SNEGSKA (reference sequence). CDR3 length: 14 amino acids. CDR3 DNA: TGCAGTGCTAGAGATGAGTTAGCGAGGGAGACCCAGTACTTC. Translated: CSARDELARETQYF.

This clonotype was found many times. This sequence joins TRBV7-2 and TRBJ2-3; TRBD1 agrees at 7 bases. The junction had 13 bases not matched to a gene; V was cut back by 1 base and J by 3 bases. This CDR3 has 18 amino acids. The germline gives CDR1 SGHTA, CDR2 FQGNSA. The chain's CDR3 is CASSLVRDSNLGTDTQYF. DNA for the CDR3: TGTGCCAGCAGCTTAGTACGGGACAGTAACCTGGGAACAGATACGCAGTATTTT.

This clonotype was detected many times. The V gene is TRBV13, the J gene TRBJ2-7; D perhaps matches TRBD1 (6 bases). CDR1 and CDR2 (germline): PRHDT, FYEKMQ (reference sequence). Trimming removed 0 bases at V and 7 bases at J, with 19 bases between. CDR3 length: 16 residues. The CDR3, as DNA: TGTGCCAGCAGCTTAGGCCTTTCTGATCAGGGGAATGAGCAGTACTTC. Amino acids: CASSLGLSDQGNEQYF.

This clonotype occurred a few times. CDR3 nucleotide sequence: TGTGCCAGCAGTTACAGCAGGACAGCCTACGAGCAGTACTTC. Translated: CASSYSRTAYEQYF. The chain employs TRBV6-9 and TRBJ2-7, with D maybe TRBD1 (6 bases). The CDR3 totals 14 residues. V dropped 3 bases and J dropped 2 bases, with 11 bases sitting between them. Per the germline V gene, CDR1 is MNHGY and CDR2 is SVAAGI.

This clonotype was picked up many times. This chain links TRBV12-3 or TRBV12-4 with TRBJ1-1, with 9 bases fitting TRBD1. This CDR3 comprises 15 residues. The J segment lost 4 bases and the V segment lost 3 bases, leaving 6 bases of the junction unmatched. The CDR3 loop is CASSLGQGRSTEAFF. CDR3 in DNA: TGTGCCAGCAGTTTGGGACAGGGACGAAGCACTGAAGCTTTCTTT.

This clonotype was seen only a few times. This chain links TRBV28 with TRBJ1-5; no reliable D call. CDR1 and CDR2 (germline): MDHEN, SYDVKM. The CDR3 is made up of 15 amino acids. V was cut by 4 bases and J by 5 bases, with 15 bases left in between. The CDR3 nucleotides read TGTGCCAGCAGTTGGTTATCGCGAACCGATCAGCCCCAGCATTTT. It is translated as CASSWLSRTDQPQHF.